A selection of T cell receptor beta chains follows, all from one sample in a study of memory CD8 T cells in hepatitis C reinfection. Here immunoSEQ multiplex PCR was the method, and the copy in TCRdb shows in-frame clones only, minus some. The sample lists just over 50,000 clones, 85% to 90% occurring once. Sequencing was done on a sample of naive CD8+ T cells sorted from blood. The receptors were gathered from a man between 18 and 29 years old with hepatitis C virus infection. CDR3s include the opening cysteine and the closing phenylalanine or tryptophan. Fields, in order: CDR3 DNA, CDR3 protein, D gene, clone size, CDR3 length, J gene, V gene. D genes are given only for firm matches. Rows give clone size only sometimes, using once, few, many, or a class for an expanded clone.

cdr3_nt: TGTGCCAGCTCTTATTCCGGGACAGGATCCTACGAGCAGTACTTC
cdr3_aa: CASSYSGTGSYEQYF
d_call: TRBD1
clone_size: .
cdr3_length: 15
j_call: TRBJ2-7
v_call: TRBV27

cdr3_nt: TGTGCCAGCAGTTTCGGGAACCGACCGAACACCGGGGAGCTGTTTTTT
cdr3_aa: CASSFGNRPNTGELFF
d_call: .
clone_size: .
cdr3_length: 16
j_call: TRBJ2-2
v_call: TRBV27

cdr3_nt: TGTGCCAGCACAACGGTCCCTGGAAACATTCAGTACTTC
cdr3_aa: CASTTVPGNIQYF
d_call: .
clone_size: once
cdr3_length: 13
j_call: TRBJ2-4
v_call: TRBV6-5

cdr3_nt: TGTGCCAGCAGTCCCGACGCGGTTCCCAGCTATAGCAATCAGCCCCAGCATTTT
cdr3_aa: CASSPDAVPSYSNQPQHF
d_call: .
clone_size: .
cdr3_length: 18
j_call: TRBJ1-5
v_call: TRBV27

cdr3_nt: TGTGCCAGCAGTGCTCAGGACACCGGGGAGCTGTTTTTT
cdr3_aa: CASSAQDTGELFF
d_call: .
clone_size: .
cdr3_length: 13
j_call: TRBJ2-2
v_call: TRBV5-6

cdr3_nt: TGCGCCAGCAGCCAAGATGCCCGGAGCTCTGGAAACACCATATATTTT
cdr3_aa: CASSQDARSSGNTIYF
d_call: .
clone_size: .
cdr3_length: 16
j_call: TRBJ1-3
v_call: TRBV4-1

cdr3_nt: TGTGCCAGCAGCTCTGACAGGGAGTTTGGTCAGCCCCAGCATTTT
cdr3_aa: CASSSDREFGQPQHF
d_call: TRBD1
clone_size: .
cdr3_length: 15
j_call: TRBJ1-5
v_call: TRBV13

cdr3_nt: TGTGCCAGCAGCGCCAGTGGGGACGGGAGGGATGAGCAGTTCTTC
cdr3_aa: CASSASGDGRDEQFF
d_call: TRBD2
clone_size: .
cdr3_length: 15
j_call: TRBJ2-1
v_call: TRBV7-9

cdr3_nt: TGTGCTAGTGGTTTGGGTAGGGAGCGAGGTGGGACCGGGGAGCTGTTTTTT
cdr3_aa: CASGLGRERGGTGELFF
d_call: .
clone_size: once
cdr3_length: 17
j_call: TRBJ2-2
v_call: TRBV12-5

cdr3_nt: TGTGCCAGCAGCTTGGGACTAGCGTCTGGGGCCAACGTCCTGACTTTC
cdr3_aa: CASSLGLASGANVLTF
d_call: TRBD2
clone_size: .
cdr3_length: 16
j_call: TRBJ2-6
v_call: TRBV5-5

cdr3_nt: TGTGCCAGTAGTGGACTAGTCTACAATGAGCAGTTCTTC
cdr3_aa: CASSGLVYNEQFF
d_call: TRBD2
clone_size: .
cdr3_length: 13
j_call: TRBJ2-1
v_call: TRBV19

cdr3_nt: TGTGCCAGCAGCTCCGGGACAGGGCGCAACGAGCAGTACTTC
cdr3_aa: CASSSGTGRNEQYF
d_call: TRBD1
clone_size: few
cdr3_length: 14
j_call: TRBJ2-7
v_call: TRBV2

cdr3_nt: TGTGCCAGCAGTTATTCCCGGGTAGCGGATTACAATGAGCAGTTCTTC
cdr3_aa: CASSYSRVADYNEQFF
d_call: .
clone_size: .
cdr3_length: 16
j_call: TRBJ2-1
v_call: TRBV6-5

cdr3_nt: TGCGCCAGCAGCCAGGGTCTGCGGGGGGAGACCCAGTACTTC
cdr3_aa: CASSQGLRGETQYF
d_call: TRBD2
clone_size: .
cdr3_length: 14
j_call: TRBJ2-5
v_call: TRBV4-3

cdr3_nt: TGTGCCAGCAGCCAAACGCCCGGGACAGGGGAGAATGAGCAGTTCTTC
cdr3_aa: CASSQTPGTGENEQFF
d_call: TRBD1
clone_size: .
cdr3_length: 16
j_call: TRBJ2-1
v_call: TRBV7-9

cdr3_nt: TGCGCCAGCAGCACTTCCCTGCTGGCTGAAGCTTTCTTT
cdr3_aa: CASSTSLLAEAFF
d_call: .
clone_size: few
cdr3_length: 13
j_call: TRBJ1-1
v_call: TRBV5-1

cdr3_nt: TGTGCCAGCAGCTCGTACAGGGTGGTGGTTCCCGAGCAGTACTTC
cdr3_aa: CASSSYRVVVPEQYF
d_call: .
clone_size: .
cdr3_length: 15
j_call: TRBJ2-7
v_call: TRBV7-9

cdr3_nt: TGTGCCAGCAGCCGGGGGGTGGGAACCGGGGAGCTGTTTTTT
cdr3_aa: CASSRGVGTGELFF
d_call: TRBD2
clone_size: .
cdr3_length: 14
j_call: TRBJ2-2
v_call: TRBV5-4

cdr3_nt: TGCGCCAGCAGCCAAGTGCCGCCCATTTTCGGGGTGGAGACCCAGTACTTC
cdr3_aa: CASSQVPPIFGVETQYF
d_call: .
clone_size: .
cdr3_length: 17
j_call: TRBJ2-5
v_call: TRBV4-1

cdr3_nt: TGTGCCAGCTCACTAAGCGGGTCGCAGAATGAGCAGTTCTTC
cdr3_aa: CASSLSGSQNEQFF
d_call: .
clone_size: .
cdr3_length: 14
j_call: TRBJ2-1
v_call: TRBV18

cdr3_nt: TGTGCCAGCAGCTTCGATCTAGCGGGAGGGACCGAGCAGTACTTC
cdr3_aa: CASSFDLAGGTEQYF
d_call: TRBD2
clone_size: .
cdr3_length: 15
j_call: TRBJ2-7
v_call: TRBV11-2

cdr3_nt: TGTGCCAGCAGGGACGCCGGGGGAGTCGAGCAGTTCTTC
cdr3_aa: CASRDAGGVEQFF
d_call: .
clone_size: .
cdr3_length: 13
j_call: TRBJ2-1
v_call: TRBV28

cdr3_nt: TGTGCCAGCAGTGAAGCTTCTAGGAGCCCGAACACCGGGGAGCTGTTTTTT
cdr3_aa: CASSEASRSPNTGELFF
d_call: .
clone_size: .
cdr3_length: 17
j_call: TRBJ2-2
v_call: TRBV6-1

cdr3_nt: TGTGCCTCGATGACAGGGGTTGGGTATAGCAATCAGCCCCAGCATTTT
cdr3_aa: CASMTGVGYSNQPQHF
d_call: TRBD1
clone_size: .
cdr3_length: 16
j_call: TRBJ1-5
v_call: TRBV19

cdr3_nt: TGTGCCAGCAGCCCCCGGGACAGGGGATTGGAGACCCAGTACTTC
cdr3_aa: CASSPRDRGLETQYF
d_call: .
clone_size: .
cdr3_length: 15
j_call: TRBJ2-5
v_call: TRBV21-1

cdr3_nt: TGCAGTGCTAGAGTACTACTCGAGCAGTTCTTC
cdr3_aa: CSARVLLEQFF
d_call: .
clone_size: .
cdr3_length: 11
j_call: TRBJ2-1
v_call: TRBV20-1

cdr3_nt: TGTGCCAGCACCCCCGGGACTACCTTGACAGATACGCAGTATTTT
cdr3_aa: CASTPGTTLTDTQYF
d_call: TRBD2
clone_size: .
cdr3_length: 15
j_call: TRBJ2-3
v_call: TRBV27

cdr3_nt: TGCAGCGTGCCCCGGGGAGGGACCGATACGCAGTATTTT
cdr3_aa: CSVPRGGTDTQYF
d_call: TRBD2
clone_size: .
cdr3_length: 13
j_call: TRBJ2-3
v_call: TRBV29-1

cdr3_nt: TGTGCCAGCGCAGTGGGGCCCCCCTACGAGCAGTACTTC
cdr3_aa: CASAVGPPYEQYF
d_call: .
clone_size: .
cdr3_length: 13
j_call: TRBJ2-7
v_call: TRBV27

cdr3_nt: TGCGCCAGCAGCCAAGAGGCTCATAGCACAGATACGCAGTATTTT
cdr3_aa: CASSQEAHSTDTQYF
d_call: .
clone_size: .
cdr3_length: 15
j_call: TRBJ2-3
v_call: TRBV4-1

cdr3_nt: TGTGCCAGCAGTTATCGTCTCAGCGAGCAGTACTTC
cdr3_aa: CASSYRLSEQYF
d_call: .
clone_size: .
cdr3_length: 12
j_call: TRBJ2-7
v_call: TRBV28

cdr3_nt: TGTGCCAGCAGCATCAGGGGGCAGCCCCAGCATTTT
cdr3_aa: CASSIRGQPQHF
d_call: TRBD1
clone_size: few
cdr3_length: 12
j_call: TRBJ1-5
v_call: TRBV7-2

cdr3_nt: TGTGCCAGCAGCTTAGGGACTAGCTTCTCCTACAATGAGCAGTTCTTC
cdr3_aa: CASSLGTSFSYNEQFF
d_call: TRBD2
clone_size: .
cdr3_length: 16
j_call: TRBJ2-1
v_call: TRBV7-2

cdr3_nt: TGTGCCAGCAGCTTACTGACAGGGGGCAGGACTGAAGCTTTCTTT
cdr3_aa: CASSLLTGGRTEAFF
d_call: TRBD1
clone_size: .
cdr3_length: 15
j_call: TRBJ1-1
v_call: TRBV7-2

cdr3_nt: TGTGCCAGCAGCTTCTCGGGACAGGGATTTGCAAATACGCAGTATTTT
cdr3_aa: CASSFSGQGFANTQYF
d_call: TRBD1
clone_size: .
cdr3_length: 16
j_call: TRBJ2-3
v_call: TRBV7-9

cdr3_nt: TGCAGCGGGGAGGGGTTACAAGAGACCCAGTACTTC
cdr3_aa: CSGEGLQETQYF
d_call: TRBD2
clone_size: .
cdr3_length: 12
j_call: TRBJ2-5
v_call: TRBV29-1

cdr3_nt: TGTGCCAGCAGCTACGGGACAGGGGGGGCCGGGGAGCTGTTTTTT
cdr3_aa: CASSYGTGGAGELFF
d_call: TRBD1
clone_size: .
cdr3_length: 15
j_call: TRBJ2-2
v_call: TRBV5-8

cdr3_nt: TGCGCCAGCAGTGAGTCGGGCAGCGGGACAGATACGCAGTATTTT
cdr3_aa: CASSESGSGTDTQYF
d_call: .
clone_size: .
cdr3_length: 15
j_call: TRBJ2-3
v_call: TRBV10-1

cdr3_nt: TGTGCCAGCAGTCCCGGATGGCGGGAGGGCCGAGAAGATACGCAGTATTTT
cdr3_aa: CASSPGWREGREDTQYF
d_call: TRBD2
clone_size: once
cdr3_length: 17
j_call: TRBJ2-3
v_call: TRBV7-3

cdr3_nt: TGTGCCAGCAGAGACACGGACAGTTCCTACAATGAGCAGTTCTTC
cdr3_aa: CASRDTDSSYNEQFF
d_call: .
clone_size: .
cdr3_length: 15
j_call: TRBJ2-1
v_call: TRBV27

cdr3_nt: TGTGCCAGCAGCTCCGAGGGTCCCGAGCAGTACTTC
cdr3_aa: CASSSEGPEQYF
d_call: .
clone_size: .
cdr3_length: 12
j_call: TRBJ2-7
v_call: TRBV5-4

cdr3_nt: TGTGCCAGCAGCTTGTTTCAGGGGGCCGGGGAGCTGTTTTTT
cdr3_aa: CASSLFQGAGELFF
d_call: TRBD1
clone_size: .
cdr3_length: 14
j_call: TRBJ2-2
v_call: TRBV5-8

cdr3_nt: TGTGCCAGCAGCTTAGGGGGGGGCACTGAAGCTTTCTTT
cdr3_aa: CASSLGGGTEAFF
d_call: .
clone_size: .
cdr3_length: 13
j_call: TRBJ1-1
v_call: TRBV5-5

cdr3_nt: TGCACCAGCAGCCGAGAGACTAGCGGGGTGCAAGAGACCCAGTACTTC
cdr3_aa: CTSSRETSGVQETQYF
d_call: .
clone_size: .
cdr3_length: 16
j_call: TRBJ2-5
v_call: TRBV1

cdr3_nt: TGTGCCAGCCAGACAGGGACGGGAAACATCGGCTACACCTTC
cdr3_aa: CASQTGTGNIGYTF
d_call: TRBD1
clone_size: .
cdr3_length: 14
j_call: TRBJ1-2
v_call: TRBV5-6

cdr3_nt: TGTGCCAGCAGCTTAGGAGGTTGGGGGGATAGCCAGCCCCAGCATTTT
cdr3_aa: CASSLGGWGDSQPQHF
d_call: .
clone_size: .
cdr3_length: 16
j_call: TRBJ1-5
v_call: TRBV7-9

cdr3_nt: TGTGCCAGCAGCCGCCGACTAGCGGGACTAGGAGATACGCAGTATTTT
cdr3_aa: CASSRRLAGLGDTQYF
d_call: TRBD2
clone_size: .
cdr3_length: 16
j_call: TRBJ2-3
v_call: TRBV7-2